Following are 27 T cell receptor beta chains from one sample sequenced in a study of cytomegalovirus exposure and HLA in healthy donors. The study ran its PCR with 60 Vbeta and 13 Jbeta primers. Assay: immunoSEQ multiplex PCR; the TCRdb copy retains only in-frame clones and omits some. The table lists about 300,000 clones, roughly 85% of them singletons, with approximately 4.3% in the top ten. Sequenced: PBMCs. Receptor source: a middle-aged man in good health and CMV-seropositive.

A single count supports this clone. The CDR3 DNA reads as TGTGCCAGCAGCTCCTGGGACAGGGGTAACGGAAACACCATATATTTT. The encoded protein is CASSSWDRGNGNTIYF. The chain has TRBV7-6 and TRBJ1-3; TRBD1 agrees at 10 bases. Unmatched junction bases numbered 7, after V lost 4 bases and J lost 4 bases. The CDR3 has 16 amino acids. Germline CDR1 SGHVS, CDR2 FNYEAQ. Based on the CDR3 plus reference TRBV7-6 and TRBJ1-3, the full variable domain is GAGVSQSPRYKVTKRGQDVALRCDPISGHVSLYWYRQALGQGPEFLTYFNYEAQQDKSGLPNDRFSAERPEGSISTLTIQRTEQRDSAMYRCASSSWDRGNGNTIYFGEGSWLTVV.

This chain uses TRBV4-2 with TRBJ2-1, with TRBD1 identical over 8 bases. CDR3 size: 16 residues. The germline V gene has CDR1 LGHNA and CDR2 YNFKEQ. The V and J ends lost 1 base and 8 bases, in that order; junction bases with no gene match: 10. For the CDR3, the DNA is TGTGCCAGCAGCCAAGTCTCGGCAGGGGGCAGGGATGAGCAGTTCTTC. This codes for CASSQVSAGGRDEQFF.

The V call is TRBV5-1, the J call TRBJ2-7; TRBD1 aligns across 9 bases. Germline CDR1 SGHRS, CDR2 YFSETQ. The CDR3 has 13 residues. Trimming at V came to 4 bases and at J to 3 bases, leaving 2 bases not matched to a gene. The DNA for the CDR3 is TGCGCCAGCAGCGGGGACAGGGTCTACGAGCAGTACTTC. It specifies CASSGDRVYEQYF.

J is TRBJ2-3 and V is TRBV19; D gene unclear. The germline gives CDR1 LNHDA, CDR2 SQIVND (reference sequence). The CDR3 has 15 amino acids. Deletions cut 2 bases from V and 2 bases from J, with 11 bases between. CDR3 loop: CASSILHTHTDTQYF. The CDR3 DNA is TGTGCCAGTAGTATACTCCACACACACACAGATACGCAGTATTTT.

The rearrangement links TRBV19 to TRBJ2-5; unclear D gene. This CDR3 region has 12 residues. Germline V CDR1 and CDR2: LNHDA, SQIVND (reference sequence). The V gene lost 1 base and the J gene lost 4 bases, with 4 bases spanning the gap. The CDR3 region is CASSIGRETQYF. In nucleotides, the CDR3 is TGTGCCAGTAGTATAGGTAGAGAGACCCAGTACTTC.

The rearrangement joins TRBV9 to TRBJ2-2, with D tentatively TRBD1 (5 bases). Germline V CDR1 and CDR2: SGDLS, YYNGEE. The CDR3 totals 17 residues. V was shortened by 2 bases and J by 0 bases, with 14 bases between the two germline ends. The CDR3 bases are TGTGCCAGCAGCGTTCGCCAGGGTCCGTCGAACACCGGGGAGCTGTTTTTT. This encodes CASSVRQGPSNTGELFF.

This chain links TRBV27 with TRBJ2-1; 8 nucleotides match TRBD1. The trim removed 6 bases at V and 3 bases at J, leaving 4 bases unmatched. CDR3 length equals 14 residues. From germline, CDR1 is MNHEY and CDR2 SMNVEV (reference sequence). CDR3 protein: CASRQGQDYNEQFF. The CDR3 DNA reads TGTGCCAGCAGACAGGGACAGGACTACAATGAGCAGTTCTTC.

This chain links TRBV5-6 with TRBJ2-1; 11 bases agree with TRBD2. CDR3 length: 15 residues. CDR1 and CDR2 (germline): SGHDT, YYEEEE. The V gene end was trimmed by 2 bases and the J gene end by 7 bases; junction bases not matched to a gene: 5. CDR3 in amino acids: CASSFGLAGLNEQFF. CDR3 in DNA: TGTGCCAGCAGCTTTGGACTAGCGGGTTTGAATGAGCAGTTCTTC.

The chain links TRBV28 to TRBJ2-7, with 7 nucleotides matching TRBD1. J lost 0 bases, V lost 5 bases, and 4 bases had no gene match. The germline V gene encodes CDR1 MDHEN and CDR2 SYDVKM. This CDR3 has 14 amino acids. CDR3 nucleotide sequence: TGTGCCAGCAGTACGACAGGGTACTCCTACGAGCAGTACTTC. Protein product: CASSTTGYSYEQYF.

The genes are TRBV11-3 and TRBJ2-7; a weak D match, TRBD2 (5 bases). The length of the CDR3 is 12 residues. Trimming cost V 5 bases and J 4 bases, with 9 bases left between them. The germline V gene encodes CDR1 SGHNT and CDR2 YENEEA. Written as DNA, the CDR3 is TGTGCCAGCAGCGCCCGGGGTTACGAGCAGTACTTC. It is translated as CASSARGYEQYF.

The rearrangement links TRBV6-5 to TRBJ1-1; D gene uncertain. CDR1 is MNHEY, CDR2 SVGAGI, per germline. The CDR3 is 15 residues long. The V end lost 0 bases, the J end lost 3 bases, and 11 bases lay between the germline ends. In nucleotides, the CDR3 is TGTGCCAGCAGTTACTCAAGTTTGAGGGACACTGAAGCTTTCTTT. Its protein product is CASSYSSLRDTEAFF.

V and J are TRBV9 and TRBJ1-1; TRBD1 might be the D (5 bases). Germline V gives CDR1 SGDLS, CDR2 YYNGEE. This CDR3 is 14 amino acids long. The V end lost 4 bases, the J end lost 0 bases, and 10 bases lay between the germline ends. The CDR3 bases are TGTGCCAGCAGCCCCCAGGGTCTGAACACTGAAGCTTTCTTT. This translates into CASSPQGLNTEAFF.

The J gene is TRBJ2-2, the V gene TRBV4-3; 7 nucleotides agree with TRBD2. Germline lookup yields CDR1 LGHNA and CDR2 YSLEER. CDR3 size: 16 residues. With V trimmed by 3 bases and J by 2 bases, 6 bases remained unmatched. CDR3 loop: CASSQESSGNTGELFF. The DNA of the CDR3 is TGCGCCAGCAGCCAGGAATCTAGCGGCAACACCGGGGAGCTGTTTTTT.

The chain combines TRBV29-1 with TRBJ2-7; 9 nucleotides align to TRBD1. With 1 base clipped from V and 6 bases from J, the junction kept 4 bases outside the gene matches. This CDR3 has 13 amino acids. CDR1 and CDR2 (germline): SQVTM, ANQGSEA. The chain's CDR3 is CSVEAWTGAEQYF. The CDR3 DNA is TGCAGCGTTGAAGCCTGGACAGGGGCCGAGCAGTACTTC.

Notes on this clone: Other DNA sequences in the sample encode the same CDR3. This chain connects TRBV9 to TRBJ2-3; 9 positions match TRBD2. V was clipped by 0 bases and J by 3 bases; unmatched bases: 5. The CDR3 is made up of 16 amino acids. Germline assignment: CDR1 SGDLS and CDR2 YYNGEE. The CDR3 DNA reads TGTGCCAGCAGCGTAGTAGCGGGAGCGGGTACAGATACGCAGTATTTT. Translating it yields CASSVVAGAGTDTQYF. The variable domain in full, with the rest retrieved from reference TRBV9 and TRBJ2-3, is DSGVTQTPKHLITATGQRVTLRCSPRSGDLSVYWYQQSLDQGLQFLIQYYNGEERAKGNILERFSAQQFPDLHSELNLSSLELGDSALYFCASSVVAGAGTDTQYFGPGTRLTVL.

Only one count was recorded for this clone. The chain has TRBV6-1 and TRBJ1-5, with TRBD1 as a possible D gene (6 bases). The CDR3 extends over 14 amino acids. Trimming took 3 bases from V and 7 from J, leaving 13 bases between them. CDR1 MNHNS and CDR2 SASEGT come from the germline V gene. CDR3 loop: CASSDSRGSQPQHF. The CDR3 DNA reads TGTGCCAGCAGTGACTCCAGGGGATCCCAGCCCCAGCATTTT.

The chain carries TRBV2 and TRBJ2-3, with 10 bases fitting TRBD2. The CDR3 is 14 amino acids. V trimming: 5 bases; J trimming: 3 bases; junction bases outside the gene matches: 2. Germline V lookup: CDR1 SNHLY, CDR2 FYNNEI. The CDR3 region is CASSRLAGTDTQYF. In DNA, the CDR3 is TGTGCCAGCAGTCGACTAGCGGGTACAGATACGCAGTATTTT.

The V and J genes are TRBV7-3 and TRBJ2-7, with D perhaps TRBD1 (5 bases). The germline V gene encodes CDR1 SGHTA and CDR2 FQGTGA. V gave up 2 bases and J gave up 0 bases, with 8 bases separating them. CDR3 size: 14 residues. The CDR3 is CASSLGASSYEQYF. CDR3 DNA: TGTGCCAGCAGCTTAGGGGCTAGCTCCTACGAGCAGTACTTC.

The V and J genes are TRBV15 and TRBJ2-1; TRBD2 matches 9 bases. This CDR3 has 15 residues. Germline lookup yields CDR1 LNHNV and CDR2 YYDKDF (reference sequence). Trimming took 3 bases from V and 4 from J; bases not matched to a gene: 4. CDR3 loop: CATSSLAGRYNEQFF. CDR3 nucleotide sequence: TGTGCCACCAGCAGCCTAGCGGGACGTTACAATGAGCAGTTCTTC.

The CDR3, as DNA: TGTGCCAGCAGCGCGACAGGGATCTCCTACGAGCAGTACTTC. Amino acid sequence: CASSATGISYEQYF. J is TRBJ2-7 and V is TRBV11-2; TRBD1 agrees at 7 bases. J lost 0 bases, V lost 5 bases, and 4 bases had no gene match. CDR1 and CDR2 (germline): SGHAT, FQNNGV. The CDR3 has 14 residues. The complete variable domain, with remaining parts taken from reference TRBV11-2 and TRBJ2-7, reads EAGVAQSPRYKIIEKRQSVAFWCNPISGHATLYWYQQILGQGPKLLIQFQNNGVVDDSQLPKDRFSAERLKGVDSTLKIQPAKLEDSAVYLCASSATGISYEQYFGPGTRLTVT.

The chain combines TRBV7-9 with TRBJ2-7, with D unresolved. The ends were cut back, 5 bases at V and 4 bases at J, with 18 bases in the middle. The CDR3 runs to 15 residues. Germline CDR1 is SEHNR and CDR2 is FQNEAQ (reference sequence). CDR3 sequence (DNA): TGTGCCAGCAGCCATACCTCCGGAGATATATACGAGCAGTACTTC. Residues: CASSHTSGDIYEQYF.

V gene TRBV7-9 combines with J gene TRBJ2-5; the D is unclear. Germline CDR1 is SEHNR and CDR2 is FQNEAQ (reference sequence). V was trimmed by 7 bases and J by 5 bases, leaving 11 bases between them. There are 12 residues in the CDR3. CDR3: CASNLPQETQYF. In nucleotides, the CDR3 is TGTGCCAGCAACCTTCCGCAGGAGACCCAGTACTTC.

The chain uses TRBV7-9 and TRBJ1-1; D gene ambiguous. Germline CDR1 is SEHNR and CDR2 is FQNEAQ (reference sequence). This CDR3 contains 13 residues. The V gene lost 3 bases and the J gene lost 3 bases, with 8 bases spanning the gap. The CDR3 is CASSFIEDTEAFF. In nucleotides, the CDR3 is TGTGCCAGCAGCTTTATAGAGGACACTGAAGCTTTCTTT.

The V and J genes are TRBV18 and TRBJ1-1; 8 positions agree with TRBD1. This CDR3 has 15 residues. Germline V lookup: CDR1 KGHSH, CDR2 LQKENI. With V trimmed by 6 bases and J by 0 bases, 6 bases remained unmatched. The CDR3 sequence: CASSGMGQVNTEAFF. CDR3 bases: TGTGCCAGCTCCGGCATGGGACAGGTGAACACTGAAGCTTTCTTT.

The chain uses TRBV5-1 and TRBJ1-2, with a possible D match to TRBD1 (5 bases). CDR1 is SGHRS, CDR2 YFSETQ, per germline. This CDR3 contains 14 residues. V lost 1 base and J 4 bases, leaving 11 bases between the germline ends. The CDR3 loop reads CASSLTGAAYGYTF. CDR3 DNA sequence: TGCGCCAGCAGCTTGACTGGGGCGGCCTATGGCTACACCTTC.

This clone was observed a single time. V is TRBV6-1 and J is TRBJ2-1; TRBD1 matches 12 bases. The V gene end was trimmed by 3 bases and the J gene end by 8 bases; junction bases not matched to a gene: 11. CDR3 length: 17 amino acids. From germline, CDR1 is MNHNS and CDR2 SASEGT. CDR3 DNA: TGTGCCAGCAGTGACCACGCGGGACAGGGGGCGGCGGATGAGCAGTTCTTC. Its protein is CASSDHAGQGAADEQFF.

The chain couples TRBV27 to TRBJ1-2, with TRBD1 identical over 9 bases. The CDR3 sequence is 15 residues long. V lost 6 bases and J lost 4; bases outside the gene matches: 9. Germline V gene lookup returns CDR1 MNHEY and CDR2 SMNVEV (reference sequence). CDR3 coding DNA: TGTGCCAGCAGCGAGCGGACAGGGGTGCTCTATGGCTACACCTTC. Translating gives CASSERTGVLYGYTF.